A selection of T cell receptor beta chains follows, all from one sample in a study of cytomegalovirus exposure and HLA in healthy donors. Sequencing was performed with immunoSEQ multiplex PCR; in TCRdb, only in-frame clones are kept and a portion is missing. The table lists about 150,000 clones, around 84% of them singletons, with roughly 2.1% in the top ten. The sample taken for sequencing was PBMCs. The receptor set was obtained from a man younger than 30 in good health and CMV-seronegative. The conserved cysteine and the conserved F or W are not part of the CDR3 here. A D gene is named only where the DNA matches it firmly.

D	J	V	CDR3
-	TRBJ1-1	TRBV9	ASSVVRVGGEAF
-	TRBJ1-1	TRBV19	ASTHQTETEAF
TRBD2	TRBJ2-2	TRBV18	ASSPRVLSGSSGELF
TRBD1	TRBJ1-1	TRBV6-1	ASRPDRANTEAF
-	TRBJ1-1	TRBV6-6	ATGGHLGSGSEAF
-	TRBJ1-5	TRBV19	ASSIGRREPQH
-	TRBJ1-1	TRBV7-2	ASSRVGGNTEAF
-	TRBJ1-1	TRBV5-6	ASSLGDTEAF
TRBD1	TRBJ1-3	TRBV28	ASSPGGTGNTIY
-	TRBJ2-7	TRBV11-3	ASSYFTSDEQY
-	TRBJ2-1	TRBV6-5	ASSYSPTYNEQF
TRBD2	TRBJ2-1	TRBV5-1	ASSLGLAGGLDEQF
TRBD1	TRBJ2-1	TRBV2	ASTDRGLVNEQF
-	TRBJ2-2	TRBV28	ASSPPDVATGELF
TRBD1	TRBJ1-4	TRBV15	ATRGGQGALATNEKLF
-	TRBJ1-1	TRBV10-3	ASNGVFGTEAF
-	TRBJ2-3	TRBV21-1	ASSKMTGTDTQY
-	TRBJ1-3	TRBV7-2	ASSLDRTTGNTIY
-	TRBJ2-3	TRBV19	ASTAVAKWDTQY
-	TRBJ2-7	TRBV19	ASSFRKDSYEQY
TRBD2	TRBJ2-7	TRBV28	ASSSRGGSSYEQY
TRBD2	TRBJ2-1	TRBV7-3	ASRLAGGLEQF
-	TRBJ1-2	TRBV7-9	SSSSHLGRGNYGYT
TRBD2	TRBJ2-3	TRBV7-2	ASSFGVSGSTLGVDTQY
-	TRBJ2-2	TRBV5-6	ASTHQGTGELF
TRBD2	TRBJ2-2	TRBV7-3	ASSFQAGGVGELF